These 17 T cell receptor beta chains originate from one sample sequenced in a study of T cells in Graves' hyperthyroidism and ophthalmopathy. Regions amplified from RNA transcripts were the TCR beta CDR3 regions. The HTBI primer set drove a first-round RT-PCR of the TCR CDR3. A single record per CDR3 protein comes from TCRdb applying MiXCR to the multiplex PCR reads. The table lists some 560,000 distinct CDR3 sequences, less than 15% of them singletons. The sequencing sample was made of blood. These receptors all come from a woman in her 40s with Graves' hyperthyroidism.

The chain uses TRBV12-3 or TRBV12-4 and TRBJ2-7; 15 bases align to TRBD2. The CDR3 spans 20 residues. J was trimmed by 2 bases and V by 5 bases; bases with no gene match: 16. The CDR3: CASSHRTSGRAKGVAYEQYF. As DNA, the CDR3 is TGTGCCAGCAGTCACCGGACTAGCGGGAGGGCTAAGGGGGTCGCCTACGAGCAGTACTTC.

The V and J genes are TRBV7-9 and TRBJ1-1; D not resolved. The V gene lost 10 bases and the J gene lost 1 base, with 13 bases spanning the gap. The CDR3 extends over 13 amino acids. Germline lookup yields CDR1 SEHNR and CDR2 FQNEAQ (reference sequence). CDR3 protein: CAISNRENTEAFF. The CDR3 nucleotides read TGTGCCATCTCGAACCGGGAGAACACTGAAGCTTTCTTT.

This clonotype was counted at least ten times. CDR3 amino acids: CSVVGDLFDEQFF. CDR3 bases: TGCAGCGTTGTCGGGGACCTGTTCGATGAGCAGTTCTTC. This chain connects TRBV29-1 to TRBJ2-1, with D perhaps matching TRBD1 or TRBD2 (5 bases each). The CDR3 loop spans 13 amino acids. The V end lost 4 bases, the J end lost 8 bases, and 15 bases lay between the germline ends. Germline loops: CDR1 SQVTM, CDR2 ANQGSEA.

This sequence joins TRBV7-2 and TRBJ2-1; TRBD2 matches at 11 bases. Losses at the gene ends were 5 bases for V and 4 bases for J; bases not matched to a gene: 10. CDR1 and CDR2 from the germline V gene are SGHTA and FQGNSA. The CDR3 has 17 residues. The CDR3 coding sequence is TGTGCCAGCAGCAAGCAAATCCTAGCGGGGGGATACAATGAGCAGTTCTTC. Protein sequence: CASSKQILAGGYNEQFF. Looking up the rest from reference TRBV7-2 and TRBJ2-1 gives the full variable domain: GAGVSQSPSNKVTEKGKDVELRCDPISGHTALYWYRQSLGQGLEFLIYFQGNSAPDKSGLPSDRFSAERTGGSVSTLTIQRTQQEDSAVYLCASSKQILAGGYNEQFFGPGTRLTVL.

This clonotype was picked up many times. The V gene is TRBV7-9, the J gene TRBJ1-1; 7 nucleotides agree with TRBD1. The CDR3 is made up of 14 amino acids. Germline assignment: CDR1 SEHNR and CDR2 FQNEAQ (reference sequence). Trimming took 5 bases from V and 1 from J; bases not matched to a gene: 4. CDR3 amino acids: CASSPEGANTEAFF. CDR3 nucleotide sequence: TGTGCCAGCAGCCCCGAGGGGGCGAACACTGAAGCTTTCTTT. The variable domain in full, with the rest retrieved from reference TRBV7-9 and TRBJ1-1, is DTGVSQNPRHKITKRGQNVTFRCDPISEHNRLYWYRQTLGQGPEFLTYFQNEAQLEKSRLLSDRFSAERPKGSFSTLEIQRTEQGDSAMYLCASSPEGANTEAFFGQGTRLTVV.

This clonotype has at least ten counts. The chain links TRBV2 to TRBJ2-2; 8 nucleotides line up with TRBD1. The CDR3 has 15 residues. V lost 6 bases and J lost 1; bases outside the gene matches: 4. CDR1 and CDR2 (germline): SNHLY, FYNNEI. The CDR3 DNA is TGTGCCAGCAGAGCCGGGACAGGGAACACCGGGGAGCTGTTTTTT. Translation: CASRAGTGNTGELFF.

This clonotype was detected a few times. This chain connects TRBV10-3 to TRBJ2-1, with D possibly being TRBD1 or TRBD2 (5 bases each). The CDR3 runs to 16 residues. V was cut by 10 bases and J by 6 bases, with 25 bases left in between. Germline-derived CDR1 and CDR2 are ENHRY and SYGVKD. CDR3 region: CATRDPADRGGNEQFF. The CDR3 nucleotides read TGTGCCACCCGGGACCCAGCTGATAGAGGTGGCAATGAGCAGTTCTTC.

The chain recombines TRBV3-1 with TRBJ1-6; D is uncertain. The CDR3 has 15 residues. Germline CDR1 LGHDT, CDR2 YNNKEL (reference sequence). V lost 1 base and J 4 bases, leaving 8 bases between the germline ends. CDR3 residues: CASSQVGGYNSPLHF. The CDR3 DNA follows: TGTGCCAGCAGCCAAGTCGGAGGTTATAATTCACCCCTCCACTTT.

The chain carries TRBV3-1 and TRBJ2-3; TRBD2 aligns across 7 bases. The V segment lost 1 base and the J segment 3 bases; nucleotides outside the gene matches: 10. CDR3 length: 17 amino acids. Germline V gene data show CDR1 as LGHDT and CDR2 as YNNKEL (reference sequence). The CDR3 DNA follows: TGTGCCAGCAGCCAAGTAACAATCGCGGGAGAGACAGATACGCAGTATTTT. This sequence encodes CASSQVTIAGETDTQYF.

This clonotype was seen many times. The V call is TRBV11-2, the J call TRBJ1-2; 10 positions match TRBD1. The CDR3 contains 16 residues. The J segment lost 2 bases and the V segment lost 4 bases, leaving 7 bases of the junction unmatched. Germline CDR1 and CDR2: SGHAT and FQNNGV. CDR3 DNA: TGTGCCAGCAGCTCCGGGACAGGGGATACCAACTATGGCTACACCTTC. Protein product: CASSSGTGDTNYGYTF.

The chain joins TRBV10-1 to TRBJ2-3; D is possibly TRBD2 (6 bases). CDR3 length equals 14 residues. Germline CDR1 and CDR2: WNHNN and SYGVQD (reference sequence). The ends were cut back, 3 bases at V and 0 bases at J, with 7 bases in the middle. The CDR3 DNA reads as TGCGCCAGCAGTGAAGGGACTAGCACAGATACGCAGTATTTT. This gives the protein CASSEGTSTDTQYF.

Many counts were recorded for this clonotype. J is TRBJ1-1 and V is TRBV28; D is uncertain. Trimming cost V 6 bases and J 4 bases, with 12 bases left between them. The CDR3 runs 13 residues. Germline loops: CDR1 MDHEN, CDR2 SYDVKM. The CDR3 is CASSPGYITEAFF. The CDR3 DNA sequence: TGTGCCAGCAGCCCCGGGTATATCACTGAAGCTTTCTTT.

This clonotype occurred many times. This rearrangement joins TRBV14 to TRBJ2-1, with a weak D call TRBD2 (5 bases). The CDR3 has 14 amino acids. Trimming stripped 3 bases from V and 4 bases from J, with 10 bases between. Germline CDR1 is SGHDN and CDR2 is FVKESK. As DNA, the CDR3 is TGTGCCAGCAGCCACCCACCGGGGTACAATGAGCAGTTCTTC. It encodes CASSHPPGYNEQFF.

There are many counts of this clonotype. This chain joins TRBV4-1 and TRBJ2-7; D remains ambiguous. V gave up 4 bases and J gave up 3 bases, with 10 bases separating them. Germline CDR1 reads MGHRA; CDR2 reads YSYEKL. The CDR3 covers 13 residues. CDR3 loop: CASSPSVVYEQYF. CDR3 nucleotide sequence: TGCGCCAGCAGCCCCAGCGTTGTCTACGAGCAGTACTTC.

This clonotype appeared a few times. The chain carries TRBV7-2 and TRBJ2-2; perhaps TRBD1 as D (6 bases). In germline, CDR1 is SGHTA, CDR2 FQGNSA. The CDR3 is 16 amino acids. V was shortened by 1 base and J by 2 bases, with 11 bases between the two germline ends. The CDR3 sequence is CASSLVQGINTGELFF. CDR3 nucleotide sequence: TGTGCCAGCAGCTTAGTTCAGGGGATAAACACCGGGGAGCTGTTTTTT.

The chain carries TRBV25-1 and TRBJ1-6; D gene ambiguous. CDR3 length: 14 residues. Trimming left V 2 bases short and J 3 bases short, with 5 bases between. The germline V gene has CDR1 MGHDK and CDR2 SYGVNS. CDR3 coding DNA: TGTGCCAGCAGTGAAGTCCTCTATAATTCACCCCTCCACTTT. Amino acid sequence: CASSEVLYNSPLHF.

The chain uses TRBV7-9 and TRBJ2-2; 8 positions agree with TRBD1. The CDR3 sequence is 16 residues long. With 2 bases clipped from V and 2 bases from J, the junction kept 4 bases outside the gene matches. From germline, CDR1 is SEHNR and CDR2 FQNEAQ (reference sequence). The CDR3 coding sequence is TGTGCCAGCAGCTTAACGGGACAGGCAAACACCGGGGAGCTGTTTTTT. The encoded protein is CASSLTGQANTGELFF.